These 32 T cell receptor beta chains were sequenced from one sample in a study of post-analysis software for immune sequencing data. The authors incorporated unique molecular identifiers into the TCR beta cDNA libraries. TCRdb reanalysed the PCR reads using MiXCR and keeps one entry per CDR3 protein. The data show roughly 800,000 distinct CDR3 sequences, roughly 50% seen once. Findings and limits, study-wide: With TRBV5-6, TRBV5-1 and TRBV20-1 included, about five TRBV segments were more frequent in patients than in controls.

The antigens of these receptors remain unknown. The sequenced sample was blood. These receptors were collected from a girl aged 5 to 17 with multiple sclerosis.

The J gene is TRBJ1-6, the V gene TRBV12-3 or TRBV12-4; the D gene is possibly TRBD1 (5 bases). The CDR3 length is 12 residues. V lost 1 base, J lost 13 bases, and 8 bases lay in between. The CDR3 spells CASSLGGGPLHF. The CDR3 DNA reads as TGTGCCAGCAGTTTAGGTGGGGGGCCCCTCCACTTT.

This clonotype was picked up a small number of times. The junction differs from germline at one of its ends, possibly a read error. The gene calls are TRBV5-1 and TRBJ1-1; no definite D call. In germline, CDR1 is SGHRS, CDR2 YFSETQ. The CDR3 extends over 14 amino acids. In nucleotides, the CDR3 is TGTGCCAGCAGTTTAGGGTCGGGGAACACTGAAGCTTTCTTT. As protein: CASSLGSGNTEAFF.

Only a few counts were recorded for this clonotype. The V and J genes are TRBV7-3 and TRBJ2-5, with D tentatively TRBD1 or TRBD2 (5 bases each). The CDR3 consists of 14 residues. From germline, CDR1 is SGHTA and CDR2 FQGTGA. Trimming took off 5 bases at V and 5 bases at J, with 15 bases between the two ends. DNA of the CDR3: TGTGCCAGCAGCCCCCACGGTGAGGGGGAGACCCAGTACTTC. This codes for CASSPHGEGETQYF.

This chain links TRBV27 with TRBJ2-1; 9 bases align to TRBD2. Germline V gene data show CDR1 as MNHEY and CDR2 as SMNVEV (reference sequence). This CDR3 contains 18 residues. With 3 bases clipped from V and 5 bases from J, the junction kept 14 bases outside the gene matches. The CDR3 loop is CASSLVPWGGRADNEQFF. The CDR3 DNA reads TGTGCCAGCAGTTTGGTCCCTTGGGGCGGGAGGGCCGACAATGAGCAGTTCTTC.

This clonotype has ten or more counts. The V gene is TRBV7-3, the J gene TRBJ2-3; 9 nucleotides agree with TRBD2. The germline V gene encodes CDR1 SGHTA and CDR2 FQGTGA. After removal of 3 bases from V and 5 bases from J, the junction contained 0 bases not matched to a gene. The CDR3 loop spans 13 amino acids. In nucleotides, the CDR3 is TGTGCCAGCAGCTTGCGGGAGGGAGATACGCAGTATTTT. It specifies CASSLREGDTQYF. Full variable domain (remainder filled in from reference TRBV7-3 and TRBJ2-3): GAGVSQTPSNKVTEKGKYVELRCDPISGHTALYWYRQSLGQGPEFLIYFQGTGAADDSGLPNDRFFAVRPEGSVSTLKIQRTERGDSAVYLCASSLREGDTQYFGPGTRLTVL.

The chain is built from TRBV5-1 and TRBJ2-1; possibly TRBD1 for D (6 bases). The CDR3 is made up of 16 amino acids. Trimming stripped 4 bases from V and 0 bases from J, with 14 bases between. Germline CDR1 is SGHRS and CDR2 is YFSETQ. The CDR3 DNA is TGCGCCAGCAGCCCTGGCGACAGGAGCTCCTACAATGAGCAGTTCTTC. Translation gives CASSPGDRSSYNEQFF.

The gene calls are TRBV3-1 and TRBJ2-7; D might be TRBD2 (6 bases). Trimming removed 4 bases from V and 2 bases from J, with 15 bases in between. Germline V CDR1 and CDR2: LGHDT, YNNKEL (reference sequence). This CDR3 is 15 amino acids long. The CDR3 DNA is TGTGCCAGCAGCCGAGCGGGCAGCCGCACCTACGAGCAGTACTTC. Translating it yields CASSRAGSRTYEQYF.

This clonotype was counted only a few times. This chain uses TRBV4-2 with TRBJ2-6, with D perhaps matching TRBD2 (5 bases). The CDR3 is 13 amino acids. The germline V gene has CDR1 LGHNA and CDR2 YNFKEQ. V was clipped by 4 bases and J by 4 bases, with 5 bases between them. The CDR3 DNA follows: TGTGCCAGCAGCCGAGGGGGGGCCAACGTCCTGACTTTC. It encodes CASSRGGANVLTF.

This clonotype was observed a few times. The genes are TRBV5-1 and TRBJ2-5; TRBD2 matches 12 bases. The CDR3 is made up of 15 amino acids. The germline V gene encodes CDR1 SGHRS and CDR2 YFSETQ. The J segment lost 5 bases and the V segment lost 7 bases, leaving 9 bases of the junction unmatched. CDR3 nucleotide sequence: TGCGCCAGCGCACGACTAGCGGGAGTTCCTGAGACCCAGTACTTC. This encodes CASARLAGVPETQYF.

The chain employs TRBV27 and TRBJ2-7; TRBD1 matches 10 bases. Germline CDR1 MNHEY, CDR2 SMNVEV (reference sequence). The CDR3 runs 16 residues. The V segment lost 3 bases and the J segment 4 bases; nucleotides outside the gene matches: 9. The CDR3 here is CASSFRRDRGGYEQYF. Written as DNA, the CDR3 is TGTGCCAGCAGTTTCCGCCGGGACAGGGGCGGGTACGAGCAGTACTTC.

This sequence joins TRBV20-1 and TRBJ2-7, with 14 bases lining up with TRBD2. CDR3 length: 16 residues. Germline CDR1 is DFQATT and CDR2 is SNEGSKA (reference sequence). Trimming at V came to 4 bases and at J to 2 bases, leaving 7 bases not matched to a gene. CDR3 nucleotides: TGCAGTGCTATCGGGACTAGCGGGAGAACAGCCTACGAGCAGTACTTC. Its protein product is CSAIGTSGRTAYEQYF.

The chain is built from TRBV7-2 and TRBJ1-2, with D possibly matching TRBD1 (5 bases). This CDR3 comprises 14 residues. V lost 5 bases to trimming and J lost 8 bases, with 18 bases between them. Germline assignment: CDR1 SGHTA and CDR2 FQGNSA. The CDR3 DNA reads TGTGCCAGCAGCCCTCCGGATCGGGGGAACGGCTACACCTTC. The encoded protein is CASSPPDRGNGYTF.

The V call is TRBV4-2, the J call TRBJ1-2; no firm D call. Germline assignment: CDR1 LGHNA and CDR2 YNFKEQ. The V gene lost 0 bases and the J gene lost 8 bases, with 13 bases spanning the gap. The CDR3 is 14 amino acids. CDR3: CASSQDWRVLGYTF. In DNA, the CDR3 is TGTGCCAGCAGCCAAGATTGGAGGGTACTAGGCTACACCTTC.

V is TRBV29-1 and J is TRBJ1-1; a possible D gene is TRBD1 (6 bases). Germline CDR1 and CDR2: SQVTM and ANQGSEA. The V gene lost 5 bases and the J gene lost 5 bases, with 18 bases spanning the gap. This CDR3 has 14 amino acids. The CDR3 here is CSVHPTTGKTEAFF. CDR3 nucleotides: TGCAGCGTTCACCCCACAACAGGGAAGACTGAAGCTTTCTTT. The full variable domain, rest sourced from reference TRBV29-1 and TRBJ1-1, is SAVISQKPSRDICQRGTSLTIQCQVDSQVTMMFWYRQQPGQSLTLIATANQGSEATYESGFVIDKFPISRPNLTFSTLTVSNMSPEDSSIYLCSVHPTTGKTEAFFGQGTRLTVV.

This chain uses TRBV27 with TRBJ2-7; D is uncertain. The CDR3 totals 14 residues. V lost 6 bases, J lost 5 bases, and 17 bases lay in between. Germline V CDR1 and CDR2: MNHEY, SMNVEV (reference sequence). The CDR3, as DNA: TGTGCCAGCAGCCGGAACGAGGTCCTGGACGAGCAGTACTTC. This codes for CASSRNEVLDEQYF.

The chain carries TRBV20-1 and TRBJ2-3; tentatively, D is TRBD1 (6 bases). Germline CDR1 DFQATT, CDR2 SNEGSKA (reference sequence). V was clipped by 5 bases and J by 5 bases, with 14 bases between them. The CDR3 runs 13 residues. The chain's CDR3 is CSAWTPRGDTQYF. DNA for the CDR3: TGCAGTGCTTGGACTCCCAGGGGAGATACGCAGTATTTT.

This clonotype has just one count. The CDR3 region is CASSLVNRVDEAFF. DNA for the CDR3: TGTGCCAGCAGCTTGGTTAACAGGGTCGATGAAGCTTTCTTT. The chain joins TRBV5-6 to TRBJ1-1; D is possibly TRBD1 (6 bases). The CDR3 is made up of 14 amino acids. Germline loops: CDR1 SGHDT, CDR2 YYEEEE. The V end lost 0 bases, the J end lost 7 bases, and 13 bases lay between the germline ends.

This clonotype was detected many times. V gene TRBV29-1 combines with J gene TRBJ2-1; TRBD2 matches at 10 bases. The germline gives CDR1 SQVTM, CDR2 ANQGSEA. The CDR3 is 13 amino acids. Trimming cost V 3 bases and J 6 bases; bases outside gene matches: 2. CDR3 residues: CSVDGLAANEQFF. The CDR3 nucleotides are TGCAGCGTTGATGGACTAGCGGCCAATGAGCAGTTCTTC.

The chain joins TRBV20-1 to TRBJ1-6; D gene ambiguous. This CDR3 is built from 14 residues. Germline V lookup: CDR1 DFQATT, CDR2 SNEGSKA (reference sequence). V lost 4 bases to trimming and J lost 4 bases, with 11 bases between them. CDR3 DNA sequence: TGCAGTGCTAAGAGGAGAACTTATAATTCACCCCTCCACTTT. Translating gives CSAKRRTYNSPLHF.

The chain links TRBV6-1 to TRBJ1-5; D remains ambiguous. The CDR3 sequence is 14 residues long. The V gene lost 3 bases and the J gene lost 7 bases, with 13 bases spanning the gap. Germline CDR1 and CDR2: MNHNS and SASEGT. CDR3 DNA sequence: TGTGCCAGCAGTGACTGGAGGCAGACCCAGCCCCAGCATTTT. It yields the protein CASSDWRQTQPQHF.

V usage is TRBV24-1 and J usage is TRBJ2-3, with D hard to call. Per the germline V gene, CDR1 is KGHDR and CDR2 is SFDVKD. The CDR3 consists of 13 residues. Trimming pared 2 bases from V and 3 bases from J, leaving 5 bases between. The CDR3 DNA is TGTGCCACCAGTGATTCCCAGACAGATACGCAGTATTTT. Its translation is CATSDSQTDTQYF.

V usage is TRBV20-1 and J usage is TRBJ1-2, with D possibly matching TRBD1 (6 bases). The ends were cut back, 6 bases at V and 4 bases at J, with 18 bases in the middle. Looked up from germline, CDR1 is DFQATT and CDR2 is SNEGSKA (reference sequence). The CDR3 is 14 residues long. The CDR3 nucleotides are TGCAGTGCAAAAAGGATAGGGGGGTCCTATGGCTACACCTTC. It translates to CSAKRIGGSYGYTF.

The DNA for the CDR3 is TGTGCCAGCAGTGAATTTACAGGCCCCTACAATGAGCAGTTCTTC. Its protein product is CASSEFTGPYNEQFF. The rearrangement joins TRBV2 to TRBJ2-1; D perhaps matches TRBD1 (5 bases). From germline, CDR1 is SNHLY and CDR2 FYNNEI. The CDR3 spans 15 residues. V lost 2 bases, J lost 2 bases, and 10 bases lay in between.

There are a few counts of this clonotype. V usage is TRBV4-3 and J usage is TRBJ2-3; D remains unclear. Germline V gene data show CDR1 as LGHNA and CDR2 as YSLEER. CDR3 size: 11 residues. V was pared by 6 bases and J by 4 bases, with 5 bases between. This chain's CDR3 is CASRNADTQYF. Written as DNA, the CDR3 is TGCGCCAGCAGAAACGCAGATACGCAGTATTTT.

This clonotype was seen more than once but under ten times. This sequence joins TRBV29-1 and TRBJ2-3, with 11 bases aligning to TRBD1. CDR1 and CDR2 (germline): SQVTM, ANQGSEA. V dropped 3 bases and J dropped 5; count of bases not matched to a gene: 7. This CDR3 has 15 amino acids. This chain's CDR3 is CSVDRGTGGRDTQYF. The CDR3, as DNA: TGCAGCGTTGATCGGGGGACAGGGGGAAGAGATACGCAGTATTTT.

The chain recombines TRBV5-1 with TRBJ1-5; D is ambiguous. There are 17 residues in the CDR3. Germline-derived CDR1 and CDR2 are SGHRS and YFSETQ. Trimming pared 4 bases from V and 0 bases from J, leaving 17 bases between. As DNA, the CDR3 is TGCGCCAGCAGCCCGGATCCGCGAACCGATAGCAATCAGCCCCAGCATTTT. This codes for CASSPDPRTDSNQPQHF.

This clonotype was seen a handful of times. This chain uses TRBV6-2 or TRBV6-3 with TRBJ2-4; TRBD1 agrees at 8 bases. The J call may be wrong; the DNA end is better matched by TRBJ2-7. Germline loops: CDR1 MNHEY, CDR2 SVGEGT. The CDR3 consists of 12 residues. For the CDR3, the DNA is TGTGCCAGCGGACAGGGTTCTGGCGAGCAGTACTTC. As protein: CASGQGSGEQYF.

This CDR3 reads CATSDLADEQYF. The CDR3 DNA follows: TGTGCCACCAGTGATTTGGCGGACGAGCAGTACTTC. The chain carries TRBV24-1 and TRBJ2-7; no definite D call. Germline V CDR1 and CDR2: KGHDR, SFDVKD. With 0 bases removed from V and 5 bases from J, the gap between germline ends came to 4 bases. The CDR3 is 12 amino acids.

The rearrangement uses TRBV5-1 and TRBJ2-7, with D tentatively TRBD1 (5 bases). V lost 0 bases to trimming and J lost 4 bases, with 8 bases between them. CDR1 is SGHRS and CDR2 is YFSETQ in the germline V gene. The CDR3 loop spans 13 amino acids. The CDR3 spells CASSLEGHYEQYF. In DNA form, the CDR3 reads TGCGCCAGCAGCTTGGAGGGGCATTACGAGCAGTACTTC. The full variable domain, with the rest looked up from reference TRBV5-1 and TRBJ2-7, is KAGVTQTPRYLIKTRGQQVTLSCSPISGHRSVSWYQQTPGQGLQFLFEYFSETQRNKGNFPGRFSGRQFSNSRSEMNVSTLELGDSALYLCASSLEGHYEQYFGPGTRLTVT.

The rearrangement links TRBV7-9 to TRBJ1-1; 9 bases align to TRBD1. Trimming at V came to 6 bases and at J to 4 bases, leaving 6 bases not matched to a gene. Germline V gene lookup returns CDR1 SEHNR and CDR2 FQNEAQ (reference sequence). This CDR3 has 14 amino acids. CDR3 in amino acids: CASSTGGAGTEAFF. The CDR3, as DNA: TGTGCCAGCAGTACAGGGGGCGCCGGCACTGAAGCTTTCTTT.

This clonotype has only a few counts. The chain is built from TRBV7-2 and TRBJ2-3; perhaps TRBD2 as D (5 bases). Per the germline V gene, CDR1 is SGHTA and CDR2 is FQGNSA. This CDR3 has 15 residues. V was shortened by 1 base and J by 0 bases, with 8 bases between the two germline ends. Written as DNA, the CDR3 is TGTGCCAGCAGCTTAGGGGAGTTTAGCACAGATACGCAGTATTTT. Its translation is CASSLGEFSTDTQYF.

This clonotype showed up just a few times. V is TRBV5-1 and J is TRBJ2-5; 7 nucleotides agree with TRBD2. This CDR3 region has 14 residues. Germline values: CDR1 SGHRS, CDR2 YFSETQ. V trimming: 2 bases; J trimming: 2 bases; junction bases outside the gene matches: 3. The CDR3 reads CASSFGLEQETQYF. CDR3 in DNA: TGCGCCAGCAGCTTTGGACTAGAACAAGAGACCCAGTACTTC.